One and the same sample provided the 31 T cell receptor beta chains below, sequenced in a study of T cell responses to AZD1222 COVID-19 vaccine. TCRdb's table, derived via immunoSEQ multiplex PCR, lists solely in-frame clones and lacks some. The table records around 190,000 clones, just over 85% of them present only once. This sample comprised peripheral blood, obtained on day 0 of AZD1222 vaccination. These receptors came from an adult in good health.

The chain links TRBV4-1 to TRBJ2-1; a possible D gene is TRBD1 (5 bases). CDR1 is MGHRA, CDR2 YSYEKL, per germline. This CDR3 spans 13 amino acids. With 5 bases removed from V and 6 bases from J, the gap between germline ends came to 11 bases. The CDR3 here is CASSRGVANEQFF. The CDR3 DNA reads as TGCGCCAGCAGCAGGGGCGTCGCCAATGAGCAGTTCTTC.

This chain uses TRBV5-5 with TRBJ1-6; D perhaps matches TRBD1 (5 bases). Per germline, CDR1 SGHKS and CDR2 YYEKEE (reference sequence). The CDR3 has 15 residues. Trimming left V 4 bases short and J 7 bases short, with 15 bases between. For the CDR3, the DNA is TGTGCCAGCAGCCCTACGTTGAGGGGCAATTCACCCCTCCACTTT. Its translation: CASSPTLRGNSPLHF.

The J gene is TRBJ2-3, the V gene TRBV19; D is undetermined. Germline V gene lookup returns CDR1 LNHDA and CDR2 SQIVND (reference sequence). The CDR3 is 14 amino acids. V lost 3 bases and J 5 bases, leaving 12 bases between the germline ends. The DNA of the CDR3 is TGTGCCAGTAGTATTGAGTCCCGTGAAGATACGCAGTATTTT. The encoded protein is CASSIESREDTQYF.

V usage is TRBV6-5 and J usage is TRBJ2-5; tentatively, D is TRBD2 (6 bases). With 9 bases removed from V and 5 bases from J, the gap between germline ends came to 10 bases. The CDR3 runs to 11 residues. CDR1 MNHEY and CDR2 SVGAGI come from the germline V gene. CDR3 sequence (DNA): TGTGCCAGTCTCCGGGGGGAGACCCAGTACTTC. Its protein product is CASLRGETQYF.

The V call is TRBV4-1, the J call TRBJ2-4, with 8 bases lining up with TRBD2. Trimming removed 1 base from V and 5 bases from J; junction bases left unmatched: 4. The CDR3 covers 15 residues. Looked up from germline, CDR1 is MGHRA and CDR2 is YSYEKL. The CDR3 DNA reads as TGCGCCAGCAGCCAAGGGACTAGCCAACAAAACATTCAGTACTTC. Amino acid sequence: CASSQGTSQQNIQYF.

The V gene is TRBV24-1, the J gene TRBJ2-7; the D gene is possibly TRBD2 (5 bases). The length of the CDR3 is 15 residues. The V gene's germline CDR1 is KGHDR and CDR2 SFDVKD. Trimming stripped 3 bases from V and 4 bases from J, with 15 bases between. CDR3 sequence (DNA): TGTGCCACCAGTGATCCCCGGGCAGGAGGATACGAGCAGTACTTC. Its protein product is CATSDPRAGGYEQYF.

V and J are TRBV5-6 and TRBJ2-1; tentatively, D is TRBD1 (6 bases). There are 13 residues in the CDR3. Trimming pared 10 bases from V and 0 bases from J, leaving 11 bases between. The germline V gene encodes CDR1 SGHDT and CDR2 YYEEEE. For the CDR3, the DNA is TGTGCCGTAAGGGGGAGCTCCTACAATGAGCAGTTCTTC. It codes for CAVRGSSYNEQFF.

The chain links TRBV5-4 to TRBJ2-4, with D perhaps given as TRBD1 or TRBD2 (5 bases each). The CDR3 is 13 amino acids. In germline, CDR1 is SGHNT, CDR2 YYREEE (reference sequence). V shed 0 bases and J shed 7 bases, with 8 bases lying between them. CDR3 protein: CASSLVGENIQYF. DNA of the CDR3: TGTGCCAGCAGCTTGGTGGGGGAGAACATTCAGTACTTC.

J is TRBJ1-3 and V is TRBV6-5; a weak D match, TRBD1 (6 bases). The CDR3 totals 15 residues. Germline values: CDR1 MNHEY, CDR2 SVGAGI. V was pared by 6 bases and J by 6 bases, with 18 bases between. The CDR3 is CASRTASDSENTIYF. The CDR3 nucleotides are TGTGCCAGCAGGACAGCCTCGGACAGTGAAAACACCATATATTTT.

This chain links TRBV29-1 with TRBJ1-1, with D possibly matching TRBD1 (6 bases). CDR3 size: 12 residues. CDR1 is SQVTM and CDR2 is ANQGSEA in the germline V gene. With 6 bases removed from V and 6 bases from J, the gap between germline ends came to 14 bases. This chain's CDR3 is CSVVPNRAEAFF. The CDR3 DNA reads as TGCAGCGTCGTCCCTAACAGGGCTGAAGCTTTCTTT.

This chain links TRBV19 with TRBJ1-1, with a weak D call TRBD1 (5 bases). This CDR3 is built from 16 residues. V gave up 5 bases and J gave up 0 bases, with 16 bases separating them. From germline, CDR1 is LNHDA and CDR2 SQIVND (reference sequence). The CDR3 region has the DNA TGTGCCAGTAGTCCCCGGAGCCGGGGGGTGAACACTGAAGCTTTCTTT. This gives the protein CASSPRSRGVNTEAFF.

The chain employs TRBV5-1 and TRBJ1-6, with TRBD1 matching over 8 bases. The CDR3 runs 18 residues. J gave up 7 bases and V 4 bases, and 16 bases lay outside the gene matches. CDR1 SGHRS and CDR2 YFSETQ come from the germline V gene. The CDR3 sequence: CASSPTNTGGSPNSPLHF. The CDR3 nucleotides are TGCGCCAGCAGCCCCACTAATACAGGGGGATCCCCAAATTCACCCCTCCACTTT.

The chain combines TRBV29-1 with TRBJ2-3, with D possibly matching TRBD1 (5 bases). Germline CDR1 SQVTM, CDR2 ANQGSEA. The germline V and J ends were trimmed by 6 bases and 0 bases, with 10 bases remaining between them. The CDR3 length is 13 residues. The CDR3: CSVQVTSTDTQYF. CDR3 DNA: TGCAGCGTACAGGTCACTAGCACAGATACGCAGTATTTT.

The rearrangement joins TRBV15 to TRBJ1-6; possible D gene TRBD1, 6 bases. Germline V lookup: CDR1 LNHNV, CDR2 YYDKDF (reference sequence). This CDR3 region has 17 residues. V lost 6 bases, J lost 3 bases, and 18 bases lay in between. CDR3 nucleotide sequence: TGTGCCACCAGTACCGGGGGGGGCCGGAACTATAATTCACCCCTCCACTTT. This gives the protein CATSTGGGRNYNSPLHF.

The genes are TRBV11-2 and TRBJ2-3, with D tentatively TRBD2 (6 bases). CDR3 size: 15 residues. V was trimmed by 3 bases and J by 1 base, leaving 11 bases between them. Germline values: CDR1 SGHAT, CDR2 FQNNGV. The CDR3 bases are TGTGCCAGCAGCTTTGGGGAGGTTGGCACAGATACGCAGTATTTT. Protein product: CASSFGEVGTDTQYF.

The J gene is TRBJ2-2, the V gene TRBV7-6; no reliable D call. The CDR3 spans 15 residues. V was clipped by 5 bases and J by 7 bases, with 17 bases between them. Per the germline V gene, CDR1 is SGHVS and CDR2 is FNYEAQ. The CDR3 loop reads CASSPLGALGGELFF. CDR3 nucleotides: TGTGCCAGCAGCCCCCTCGGCGCTTTGGGCGGGGAGCTGTTTTTT.

The chain uses TRBV5-1 and TRBJ1-1; D ambiguous. Trimming pared 7 bases from V and 0 bases from J, leaving 13 bases between. Germline CDR1 reads SGHRS; CDR2 reads YFSETQ. This CDR3 is built from 14 residues. As DNA, the CDR3 is TGCGCCAGCCGGGGTTCATTTATGAACACTGAAGCTTTCTTT. Amino acid sequence: CASRGSFMNTEAFF.

The chain uses TRBV28 and TRBJ2-5, with a possible D match to TRBD1 (5 bases). Germline CDR1 MDHEN, CDR2 SYDVKM. This CDR3 is 12 amino acids long. V was pared by 9 bases and J by 5 bases, with 13 bases between. Written as DNA, the CDR3 is TGTGCCAGTAATAGGGGTAGGGAGACCCAGTACTTC. Protein: CASNRGRETQYF.

The rearrangement joins TRBV27 to TRBJ2-1; maybe TRBD1 (6 bases). The CDR3 has 14 residues. Germline V gene lookup returns CDR1 MNHEY and CDR2 SMNVEV (reference sequence). V gave up 5 bases and J gave up 4 bases, with 12 bases separating them. The CDR3 region is CASSPGAGYNEQFF. CDR3 nucleotides: TGTGCCAGCAGTCCAGGGGCCGGTTACAATGAGCAGTTCTTC.

This clone was recorded only once. The rearrangement links TRBV4-1 to TRBJ1-1, with D tentatively TRBD1 (5 bases). The germline V gene has CDR1 MGHRA and CDR2 YSYEKL. V lost 4 bases, J lost 11 bases, and 14 bases lay in between. CDR3 length equals 12 residues. Written as DNA, the CDR3 is TGCGCCAGCAGCCCTAACGGGGCGCGGGCTTTCTTT. Translating gives CASSPNGARAFF.

In its sample, this clone was seen once. V and J are TRBV6-5 and TRBJ2-7; TRBD2 is a possible D gene (6 bases). CDR3 size: 14 residues. Germline loops: CDR1 MNHEY, CDR2 SVGAGI. V dropped 5 bases and J dropped 0 bases, with 11 bases sitting between them. CDR3 coding DNA: TGTGCCAGCAGTCAGGGACTGACCTCCTACGAGCAGTACTTC. Translated: CASSQGLTSYEQYF.

The gene calls are TRBV3-1 (or the pseudogene TRBV3-2) and TRBJ2-1, with D perhaps TRBD1 (8 bases). CDR3 size: 15 residues. V was shortened by 2 bases and J by 3 bases, with 11 bases between the two germline ends. Germline CDR1 LGHDT, CDR2 YNNKEL (reference sequence). CDR3 nucleotides: TGTGCCAGCAGCCAAACAGGGGGGGTCTACAATGAGCAGTTCTTC. It is translated as CASSQTGGVYNEQFF.

The genes are TRBV6-1 and TRBJ1-2; no clear D gene. The germline V gene has CDR1 MNHNS and CDR2 SASEGT. With 2 bases removed from V and 8 bases from J, the gap between germline ends came to 15 bases. CDR3 size: 14 residues. The CDR3 loop is CASSEPRRGGGYTF. As DNA, the CDR3 is TGTGCCAGCAGTGAACCGAGACGCGGAGGGGGCTACACCTTC.

Remarks on this clone: The junction and the germline gene differ at one end; a read error may be behind it. The rearrangement joins TRBV25-1 to TRBJ1-1; 8 bases are a match to TRBD1. The CDR3 loop spans 15 amino acids. Germline CDR1 reads MGHDK; CDR2 reads SYGVNS. As DNA, the CDR3 is TGTGCCAGCAGTGGCGGACCCCAGGGGGCGACTGTAGCTTTCTTT. This translates into CASSGGPQGATVAFF.

The rearrangement joins TRBV7-2 to TRBJ1-3, with TRBD1 identical over 7 bases. This CDR3 has 17 residues. The V and J ends lost 1 base and 0 bases, in that order; junction bases with no gene match: 6. Germline assignment: CDR1 SGHTA and CDR2 FQGNSA. As DNA, the CDR3 is TGTGCCAGCAGCTTAGTGTCGGGACAGACCTCTGGAAACACCATATATTTT. Protein: CASSLVSGQTSGNTIYF.

The chain has TRBV7-2 and TRBJ1-5; TRBD1 might be the D (5 bases). Deletions cut 5 bases from V and 7 bases from J, with 18 bases between. The CDR3 sequence is 15 residues long. Germline CDR1 is SGHTA and CDR2 is FQGNSA. DNA of the CDR3: TGTGCCAGCAGCCCCGATTGGGCAGGGTACCAGCCCCAGCATTTT. As protein: CASSPDWAGYQPQHF.

The gene calls are TRBV27 and TRBJ1-2; D is unresolved. Trimming took off 2 bases at V and 8 bases at J, with 12 bases between the two ends. Germline values: CDR1 MNHEY, CDR2 SMNVEV (reference sequence). CDR3 length: 13 amino acids. The CDR3: CASSLVSGEGYTF. The CDR3 DNA follows: TGTGCCAGCAGTTTAGTCAGTGGGGAGGGCTACACCTTC.

The chain has TRBV29-1 and TRBJ1-1; maybe TRBD1 (5 bases). Trimming pared 7 bases from V and 5 bases from J, leaving 23 bases between. The CDR3 length is 15 residues. Germline CDR1 SQVTM, CDR2 ANQGSEA. The CDR3 sequence: CSATGTSGPETEAFF. The CDR3 nucleotides read TGCAGCGCCACTGGGACCTCCGGACCTGAAACTGAAGCTTTCTTT.

The V gene is TRBV5-1, the J gene TRBJ1-2; TRBD1 might be the D (5 bases). The CDR3 is made up of 14 amino acids. V dropped 0 bases and J dropped 4 bases, with 10 bases sitting between them. Germline V gene sequence: CDR1 SGHRS, CDR2 YFSETQ. The CDR3 coding sequence is TGCGCCAGCAGCTTGGAAGAGGGGAGCTATGGCTACACCTTC. Translation: CASSLEEGSYGYTF.

To note about this clone: The DNA is omitted, as the CDR3 cannot be located on it reliably, and the CDR3 follows TCRdb's listing. The chain combines TRBV5-4 with TRBJ1-2; TRBD1, the D gene given by the table, was not confirmed from the DNA. Germline V CDR1 and CDR2: SGHNT, YYREEE (reference sequence). The CDR3 contains 16 residues when both ends are counted. CDR3 amino acids: CASFGPGESSNYGYTF.

The chain combines TRBV19 with TRBJ2-6; D is perhaps TRBD1 (6 bases). The V end was cut by 5 bases, the J end by 0 bases, with 8 bases between. There are 15 residues in the CDR3. Germline CDR1 and CDR2: LNHDA and SQIVND (reference sequence). In DNA form, the CDR3 reads TGTGCCAGTAGTCAACAGGGCTCTGGGGCCAACGTCCTGACTTTC. Residues: CASSQQGSGANVLTF.